The clone carrying this T cell receptor (beta chain) has a count of ten or more. Its target is unknown. The sample is drawn from a study of T-cell reconstitution after alpha-beta-depleted transplantation in children. The CDR3 has 20 residues. V lost 5 bases to trimming and J lost 0 bases; unmatched junction nucleotides: 12. The study, taken as a whole, reports: Elevated TCRbeta diversity at day 60 was traced, in some patients, to surviving recipient T cells and thymic progenitors. Expanded clones from the graft, numbering several hundred, reportedly supplied alpha-beta T cells about two months after transplant.

Preparing the TCRbeta library involved the use of unique molecular identifiers. In TCRdb, the PCR reads were re-called with MiXCR into one record per CDR3 protein. This sample has 480,000 or so distinct CDR3 sequences, with roughly a tenth found just once. This sample comprised PBMCs, obtained before TCRalphabeta/CD19-depleted stem cell transplant. The clonotype comes from a child aged 2 to 10 with inherited bone marrow failure, due to receive a stem cell transplant. The chain has TRBV12-3 or TRBV12-4 and TRBJ2-1; 14 bases are a match to TRBD2. CDR3 nucleotides: TGTGCCAGCAGTGGCCACCCGACTAGCGGGAGGGAGAGCTCCTACAATGAGCAGTTCTTC. Translation gives CASSGHPTSGRESSYNEQFF.